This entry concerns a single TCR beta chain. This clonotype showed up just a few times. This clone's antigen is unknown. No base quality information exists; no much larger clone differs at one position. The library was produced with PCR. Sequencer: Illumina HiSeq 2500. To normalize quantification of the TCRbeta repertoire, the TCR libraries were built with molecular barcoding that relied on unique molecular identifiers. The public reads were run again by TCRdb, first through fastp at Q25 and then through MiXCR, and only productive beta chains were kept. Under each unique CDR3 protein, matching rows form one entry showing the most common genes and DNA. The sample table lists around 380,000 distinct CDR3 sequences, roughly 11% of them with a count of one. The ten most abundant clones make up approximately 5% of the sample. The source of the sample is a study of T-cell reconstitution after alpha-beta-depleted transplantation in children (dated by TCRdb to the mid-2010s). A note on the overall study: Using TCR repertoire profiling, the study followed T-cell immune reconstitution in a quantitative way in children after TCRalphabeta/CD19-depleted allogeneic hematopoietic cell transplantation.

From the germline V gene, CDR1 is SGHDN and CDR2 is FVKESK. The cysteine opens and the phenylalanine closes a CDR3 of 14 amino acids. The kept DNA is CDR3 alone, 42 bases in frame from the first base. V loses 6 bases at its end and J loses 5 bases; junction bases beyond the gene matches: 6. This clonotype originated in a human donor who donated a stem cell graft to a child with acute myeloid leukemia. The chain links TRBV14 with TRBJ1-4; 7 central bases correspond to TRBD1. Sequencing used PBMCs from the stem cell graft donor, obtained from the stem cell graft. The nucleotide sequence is TGTGCCAGCAGTTCGGGACAGACGAATGAAAAACTGTTTTTT. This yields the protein CASSSGQTNEKLFF.